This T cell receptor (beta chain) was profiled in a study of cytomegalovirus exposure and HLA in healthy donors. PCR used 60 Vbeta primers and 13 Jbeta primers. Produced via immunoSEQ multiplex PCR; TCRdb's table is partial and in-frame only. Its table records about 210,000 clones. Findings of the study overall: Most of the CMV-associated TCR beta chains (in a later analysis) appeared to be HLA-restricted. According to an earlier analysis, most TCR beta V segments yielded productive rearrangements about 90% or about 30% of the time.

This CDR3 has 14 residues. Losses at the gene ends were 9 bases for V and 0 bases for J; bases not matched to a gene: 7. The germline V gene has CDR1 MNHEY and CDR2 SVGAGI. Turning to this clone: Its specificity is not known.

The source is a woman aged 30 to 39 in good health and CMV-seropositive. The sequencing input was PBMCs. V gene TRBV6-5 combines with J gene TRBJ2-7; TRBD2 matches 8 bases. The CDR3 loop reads CASTRGRSSYEQYF. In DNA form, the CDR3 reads TGTGCCAGTACGCGCGGGAGGAGCTCCTACGAGCAGTACTTC.